This section outlines one T cell receptor (beta chain) sequence together with its context. V was pared by 2 bases and J by 8 bases, with 8 bases of the junction left unmatched. The CDR3 is made up of 15 amino acids. The germline CDR1 and CDR2 sequences are MGHDK and SYGVNS. The data originate from a study of blood T cell repertoires in COVID-19. Turning to the study itself: The United States, Italy and Spain supplied acute and convalescent COVID-19 samples. In each case, the material was cDNA or gDNA derived from T cells, B-cell-depleted T cells, or PBMCs.

Authors' processing steps: Reference gene primer amplification gave nucleated cell count estimates. Assay: immunoSEQ multiplex PCR; the TCRdb copy retains only in-frame clones and omits some. The V and J calls and clone size are taken from that table; D and trimming were inferred from the DNA. Among 400,000 or so clones listed, about 87% were seen once. The source of this sequence is a human donor in a cohort sampled during active COVID-19. The V gene is TRBV25-1, the J gene TRBJ1-4; 7 bases align to TRBD1. The sequencing sample was made of peripheral blood. The CDR3 DNA reads TGTGCCAGCAGTGAAGACAGGGTCATGGGGGAAAAACTGTTTTTT. Amino acids: CASSEDRVMGEKLFF.